The T cell receptor (beta chain) described here comes from a study of cytomegalovirus exposure and HLA in healthy donors. Study observations and caveats: Rarity held for most TCR sequences, but there were some public TCRs that occurred in many donors. The authors confirmed in vitro that a few CMV-associated chains were specific for CMV antigens. The classifier reportedly diagnosed cytomegalovirus status with high specificity and sensitivity.

This clone was seen only a few times. The antigen is not known. The CDR3 consists of 12 residues. The V gene lost 11 bases and the J gene lost 3 bases, with 14 bases spanning the gap. Germline CDR1 reads SNHLY; CDR2 reads FYNNEI. The PCR employed 60 Vbeta primers together with 13 Jbeta primers. The data were produced by immunoSEQ multiplex PCR, yet TCRdb's version contains in-frame clones alone and is incomplete. The sample records about 160,000 clones, less than 85% being singletons. The source is a man aged 35 to 55 in good health and CMV-seronegative. The V and J genes are TRBV2 and TRBJ2-7; D possibly corresponds to TRBD1 (6 bases). Sequenced sample: PBMCs. CDR3 coding DNA: TGTGCCGGATTGAGACAGGACTACGAGCAGTACTTC. It is translated as CAGLRQDYEQYF.